This T cell receptor beta chain was recorded in a study of T cells expressing NK-cell markers. At the level of the study: It was sorted CD3+CD56-NKG2C+, CD3+CD56+NKG2C- and CD3+CD56+NKG2C+ T cells that provided the TCR beta repertoires. Eight donors were sequenced, seven testing HCMV-seropositive and one testing seronegative.

CDR1 MNHEY and CDR2 SVGEGT come from the germline V gene. The CDR3 is 14 residues long. As to this clonotype: Its antigen is not known.

Overall study results and limits: HCMV specificity of expanded NKG2C+ T cell clones remained unclear. Dominant NKG2C+ clonotypes accounted for about 1.0-8% of CD8+ T cells in over 5 donors.

Following a re-call of the 5' RACE reads, TCRdb has one entry per CDR3 protein and lacks DNA. The data show 5,000 to 6,500 distinct CDR3 sequences, and the top ten clones hold roughly three fifths. The clonotype originates from a young man in good health. Sequenced input: blood T cells: a sorted CD56 or NKG2C T cell subset, CD4+ or CD8+ T cells, or bulk PBMC T cells (not recorded which). The rearrangement uses TRBV6-2 or TRBV6-3 and TRBJ2-3. CDR3 in amino acids: CASSYSEATDTQYF.